The sequence of this T cell receptor (beta chain) was determined in a study of beta chain features in type 1 diabetes. Turning to the study itself: Sorted cell examination encompassed about 110,000,000 cells across all samples.

Of note for this clone: Its antigen is not identified.

The isolated RNA, all of it, was reverse transcribed, so expressed TCRB transcripts were what got sequenced. Assay used: immunoSEQ multiplex PCR; TCRdb lists only in-frame clones, some missing. The repertoire consists of around 16,000 clones, with 70% occurring once and the leading ten covering 0.79%. V was trimmed by 8 bases and J by 14 bases, leaving 12 bases between them. This CDR3 is 9 amino acids long. Germline CDR1 SNHLY, CDR2 FYNNEI. Study observations and caveats: The question of HLA type influencing TCRB rearrangement was one that remained unresolved here. In every one of the four CD4+ subsets, TCRB CDR3s were moderately but significantly shorter in Type 1 diabetes patients.

Sequencing was carried out using stem cell memory CD4+ T cells from blood. The chain has TRBV2 and TRBJ1-2; no firm D call. The receptor's source is a man aged 30 to 39 with type 1 diabetes. The CDR3 loop reads CASPTPGTF. DNA for the CDR3: TGTGCCAGCCCGACACCCGGTACCTTC. The whole variable domain, filled in from reference TRBV2 and TRBJ1-2, reads EPEVTQTPSHQVTQMGQEVILRCVPISNHLYFYWYRQILGQKVEFLVSFYNNEISEKSEIFDDQFSVERPDGSNFTLKIRSTKLEDSAMYFCASPTPGTFGSGTRLTVV.